Listed below are T cell receptor beta chains from one sample, sequenced in a study of blood T cell repertoires in COVID-19. Libraries were prepared by immunoSEQ multiplex PCR; TCRdb keeps only in-frame clonotypes and omits some of them. The sample shows roughly 80,000 clones, 80% to 90% of them seen only once. Sequenced material: peripheral blood. The receptor source for this set is a middle-aged man with active COVID-19. Both conserved end residues are part of each CDR3. The D gene is left open where the match is weak. A row's size may be missing; if present it is once, few, many or a size class.

v_gene	j_gene	d_gene	len	abundance	CDR3nt	CDR3aa
TRBV5-4	TRBJ2-5	TRBD2	16	once	TGTGCCAGCAGCCAAGGGACTAGCGGGAGTCAGGAGACCCAGTACTTC	CASSQGTSGSQETQYF
TRBV7-3	TRBJ2-7	TRBD2	14	NA	TGTGCCAGCAGCGAAGGAGCGGGAGGGACCGAGCAGTACTTC	CASSEGAGGTEQYF
TRBV7-2	TRBJ2-3	NA	14	NA	TGTGCCAGCAGCTCCTCCCAAGGGGCAGATACGCAGTATTTT	CASSSSQGADTQYF
TRBV6-2/TRBV6-3	TRBJ1-2	TRBD1	14	NA	TGTGCCAGCAGTGACCTCCCGGGACAGGGCCCTTATGCCTTC	CASSDLPGQGPYAF
TRBV6-2/TRBV6-3	TRBJ2-7	TRBD1	16	NA	TGTGCCAGCAGTTACTCGGGAACAGGGGGTCCCTACGAGCAGTACTTC	CASSYSGTGGPYEQYF
TRBV5-4	TRBJ2-7	NA	16	NA	TGTGCCAGCAGCTTGAAGGGGGGGGCCGTAGCCTACGAGCAGTACTTC	CASSLKGGAVAYEQYF
TRBV24-1	TRBJ2-2	TRBD1	16	NA	TGTGCCACCAGTGACCCGACAGGGTTTAAGGCCGGGGAGCTGTTTTTT	CATSDPTGFKAGELFF
TRBV15	TRBJ1-2	NA	16	NA	TGTGCCACCAGCAGAGATGAAACAGGGTGGGACTATGGCTACACCTTC	CATSRDETGWDYGYTF
TRBV9	TRBJ2-3	TRBD1	16	NA	TGTGCCAGCAGCGTAGCAGGGACAGGTGGTACAGATACGCAGTATTTT	CASSVAGTGGTDTQYF
TRBV18	TRBJ1-4	NA	15	once	TGTGCCAGCTCACCACGCAGGGCAACTAATGAAAAACTGTTTTTT	CASSPRRATNEKLFF
TRBV2	TRBJ1-6	NA	16	few	TGTGCCAGCAGTGAAGCGCAGGGGACCCGGGGTTCACCCCTCCACTTT	CASSEAQGTRGSPLHF
TRBV28	TRBJ2-3	NA	13	NA	TGTGCCAGCAGGGACCAGGGGACAGATACGCAGTATTTT	CASRDQGTDTQYF
TRBV6-6	TRBJ1-1	TRBD1	14	NA	TGTGCCAGCACCCTCGGGGACAGGGGGGCTGCGGCTTTCTTT	CASTLGDRGAAAFF
TRBV2	TRBJ1-2	NA	13	once	TGTGCCAGCAGCCAGGAGGGGTATTCTGGCTACACCTTC	CASSQEGYSGYTF
TRBV28	TRBJ2-7	TRBD2	13	NA	TGTGCCAGCAGTTTTTTCGGGAGGGGCGAGCAGTACTTC	CASSFFGRGEQYF
TRBV28	TRBJ2-2	NA	16	few	TGTGCCAGCAGACCTTTTAGGACACTTCTCACCGGGGAGCTGTTTTTT	CASRPFRTLLTGELFF
TRBV28	TRBJ1-1	TRBD1	15	once	TGTGCCAGCAGCTTTACCGGGACAGGGAGGGTAGAAGCTTTCTTT	CASSFTGTGRVEAFF
TRBV5-1	TRBJ2-1	NA	14	NA	TGCGCCAGCAGCGGGGAAGGGGGCTACAATGAGCAGTTCTTC	CASSGEGGYNEQFF
TRBV10-3	TRBJ1-5	NA	14	NA	TGTGCCACGACCCAGGACTATAGCAATCAGCCCCAGCATTTT	CATTQDYSNQPQHF
TRBV9	TRBJ2-4	TRBD2	15	NA	TGTGCCAGCAGCCCGCGGGAGGAGGGCAAAAACATTCAGTACTTC	CASSPREEGKNIQYF
TRBV9	TRBJ1-2	NA	12	NA	TGTGCCAGCAGCGTAGACAGTTATGGCTACACCTTC	CASSVDSYGYTF
TRBV28	TRBJ1-5	NA	17	NA	TGTGCCAGCAGTTGGGTTACGGGAATCAATAGCAATCAGCCCCAGCATTTT	CASSWVTGINSNQPQHF
TRBV11-1	TRBJ2-1	TRBD2	15	NA	TGTGCCAGCAGGACTAGCGGGAGATCCTACAATGAGCAGTTCTTC	CASRTSGRSYNEQFF
TRBV11-2	TRBJ2-7	TRBD2	19	NA	TGTGCCAGCAGTCAGGGGACTAGCGGGGGGGCCGGAGCCGTCTACGAGCAGTACTTC	CASSQGTSGGAGAVYEQYF
TRBV7-9	TRBJ2-4	TRBD2	19	NA	TGTGCCAGCAGCTTCAGGGGGCCTACGGGACTAGCGGGAGTAAACATTCAGTACTTC	CASSFRGPTGLAGVNIQYF
TRBV2	TRBJ2-7	TRBD2	16	NA	TGTGCCAGCAGTGACAAGGTCGAGCTAGCGGACTACGAGCAGTACTTC	CASSDKVELADYEQYF
TRBV6-2/TRBV6-3	TRBJ2-3	TRBD2	21	NA	TGTGCCAGCAGTTACTCGAGAGGGGGATTGACTAGCGGGAGAGGGACAGATACGCAGTATTTT	CASSYSRGGLTSGRGTDTQYF
TRBV18	TRBJ1-1	TRBD1	14	NA	TGTGCCAGCTCACCAAATACAGGGGGCACTGAAGCTTTCTTT	CASSPNTGGTEAFF
TRBV27	TRBJ2-3	TRBD1	16	once	TGTGCCAGCAGTTCCCGGACAGGGATTAGCACAGATACGCAGTATTTT	CASSSRTGISTDTQYF
TRBV28	TRBJ2-7	TRBD1	17	NA	TGTGCCAGACAGACAGGGGACCTAATATTTAGCTCCTACGAGCAGTACTTC	CARQTGDLIFSSYEQYF
TRBV18	TRBJ1-5	NA	13	medium-sized	TGTGCCAGCTCACCCCAGTCAAGTGAGCCCCAGCATTTT	CASSPQSSEPQHF
TRBV2	TRBJ1-5	TRBD1	14	NA	TGTGCCAGCGAGGGGGACAGGGGAGGTCAGCCCCAGCATTTT	CASEGDRGGQPQHF
TRBV19	TRBJ1-6	NA	15	NA	TGTGCCAGTAGCAAGATGAGGCCGGGGAATTCACCCCTCCACTTT	CASSKMRPGNSPLHF
TRBV4-1	TRBJ2-6	NA	19	NA	TGCGCCAGCAGCCAAGATTGGCCGACAGGTAAAACTGGGGCCAACGTCCTGACTTTC	CASSQDWPTGKTGANVLTF
TRBV6-5	TRBJ1-2	NA	12	NA	TGTGCCAGCAGCCGTGGACTCTATGGCTACACCTTC	CASSRGLYGYTF
TRBV6-5	TRBJ2-5	NA	15	NA	TGTGCCAGCAGCCCCGGGGTAGGGCCCCAAGAGACCCAGTACTTC	CASSPGVGPQETQYF
TRBV6-2/TRBV6-3	TRBJ2-3	NA	12	NA	TGTGCCAGCAGCATAGGGGTAGATACGCAGTATTTT	CASSIGVDTQYF
TRBV9	TRBJ2-6	NA	14	NA	TGTGCCAGCAGCGCCGTCTCTGGGGCCAACGTCCTGACTTTC	CASSAVSGANVLTF
TRBV4-3	TRBJ2-5	TRBD2	15	NA	TGCGCCAGCAGCCAAGGGTCTAGCGGCCAAGAGACCCAGTACTTC	CASSQGSSGQETQYF
TRBV7-9	TRBJ1-1	TRBD1	14	NA	TGTGCCAGCAGCTTGACAGGGGCCAAGGCTGAAGCTTTCTTT	CASSLTGAKAEAFF
TRBV7-3	TRBJ2-7	TRBD2	15	NA	TGTGCCAGCAGCTCCTGGACTAGCGGGATCTACGAGCAGTACTTC	CASSSWTSGIYEQYF
TRBV7-2	TRBJ2-3	TRBD2	16	NA	TGTGCCAGCAGAATGGGGCGGGAGGTTAGCACAGATACGCAGTATTTT	CASRMGREVSTDTQYF
TRBV19	TRBJ2-2	TRBD2	18	NA	TGTGCCAGTAGTACCGAGACTAGCGGTGGAGGATTCACCGGGGAGCTGTTTTTT	CASSTETSGGGFTGELFF
TRBV6-2/TRBV6-3	TRBJ2-3	NA	12	NA	TGTGCCAGCAGTTTTCTACGAGATACGCAGTATTTT	CASSFLRDTQYF
TRBV19	TRBJ2-3	TRBD1	15	NA	TGTGCCAGCGGTACCGGGACAGGGTTAACAGATACGCAGTATTTT	CASGTGTGLTDTQYF
TRBV5-4	TRBJ1-3	NA	15	NA	TGTGCCAGCAGCTTGGGGCGGCTCTCTGGAAACACCATATATTTT	CASSLGRLSGNTIYF
TRBV19	TRBJ2-7	TRBD1	13	NA	TGTGCCAGTAGTGTTTGGACAGGGGGCGAGCAGTACTTC	CASSVWTGGEQYF
TRBV4-1	TRBJ2-1	TRBD2	16	once	TGCGCCAGCAGCCAAGTTGAAGTAGGACTAGCCTATGAGCAGTTCTTC	CASSQVEVGLAYEQFF
TRBV3-1/TRBV3-2	TRBJ1-1	NA	14	NA	TGTGCCAGCAGCCTCGGACTCCCCGGGCCTGAAGCTTTCTTT	CASSLGLPGPEAFF
TRBV4-2	TRBJ2-7	NA	15	NA	TGTGCCAGCAGCCAAGAACCAGGGATGACCTACGAGCAGTACTTC	CASSQEPGMTYEQYF
TRBV9	TRBJ1-1	NA	14	few	TGTGCCAGCAGCGTAGGAAGCCCGAACACTGAAGCTTTCTTT	CASSVGSPNTEAFF
TRBV11-2	TRBJ1-2	NA	14	NA	TGTGCCAGCAGCTTAGTGGGGGGGGCGAATGGCTACACCTTC	CASSLVGGANGYTF
TRBV18	TRBJ2-2	TRBD1	18	NA	TGTGCCAGCTCACCTACCGGGACAGGGGGCGCCGACACCGGGGAGCTGTTTTTT	CASSPTGTGGADTGELFF
TRBV27	TRBJ2-3	NA	14	NA	TGTGCCACCTCGTCGACAGGTATCACAGATACGCAGTATTTT	CATSSTGITDTQYF